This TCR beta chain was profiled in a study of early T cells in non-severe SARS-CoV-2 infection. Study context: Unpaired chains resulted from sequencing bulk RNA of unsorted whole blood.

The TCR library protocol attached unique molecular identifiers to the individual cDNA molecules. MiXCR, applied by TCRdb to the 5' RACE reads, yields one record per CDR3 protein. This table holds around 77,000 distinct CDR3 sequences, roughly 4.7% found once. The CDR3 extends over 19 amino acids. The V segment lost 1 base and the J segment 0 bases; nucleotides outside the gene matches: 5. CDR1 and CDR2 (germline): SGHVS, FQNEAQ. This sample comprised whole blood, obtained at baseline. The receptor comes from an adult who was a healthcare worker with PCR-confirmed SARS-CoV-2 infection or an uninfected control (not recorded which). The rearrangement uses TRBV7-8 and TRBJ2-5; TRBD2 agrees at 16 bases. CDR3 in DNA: TGTGCCAGCAGCTTAGACTCGGGACTAGCGGGGGGGTACCAAGAGACCCAGTACTTC. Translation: CASSLDSGLAGGYQETQYF.